This TCR beta chain came from a study of T cells in Graves' hyperthyroidism and ophthalmopathy. The study's findings and limits: Stable hyperthyroidism was separated from ophthalmopathy by a model based on 13 V-J features.

Comments on this clonotype: As yet, its antigen is unknown.

RNA transcripts yielded amplified TCR beta CDR3 regions. Carried out on the TCR CDR3, a first-round RT-PCR used the HTBI primer set. One entry per CDR3 protein, called by TCRdb with MiXCR from the multiplex PCR reads. The repertoire includes roughly 400,000 distinct CDR3 sequences, roughly 25% of them detected once, and 73% sits in the top ten. With 2 bases removed from V and 4 bases from J, the gap between germline ends came to 11 bases. The CDR3 totals 14 residues. The germline V gene has CDR1 SGHVS and CDR2 FQNEAQ. Lactation, pregnancy, other autoimmune disease or uncontrolled infection excluded patients.

The chain uses TRBV7-8 and TRBJ1-2; D not resolved. The receptor comes from a man in his fifties with Graves' hyperthyroidism. Sequencing input: blood. DNA of the CDR3: TGTGCCAGCAGCTTATTGCCGAGTTCCTATGGCTACACCTTC. Protein: CASSLLPSSYGYTF.